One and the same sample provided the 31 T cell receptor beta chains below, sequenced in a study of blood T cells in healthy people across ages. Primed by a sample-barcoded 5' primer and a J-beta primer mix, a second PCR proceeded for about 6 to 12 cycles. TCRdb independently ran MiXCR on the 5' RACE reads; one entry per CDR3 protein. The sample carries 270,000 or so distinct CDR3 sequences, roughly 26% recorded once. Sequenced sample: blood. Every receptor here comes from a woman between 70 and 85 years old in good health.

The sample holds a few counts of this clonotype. The chain's CDR3 is CSVPLWGSYNEQFF. CDR3 nucleotides: TGCAGCGTCCCACTTTGGGGCTCCTACAATGAGCAGTTCTTC. The chain links TRBV29-1 to TRBJ2-1, with D hard to call. Trimming cost V 6 bases and J 0 bases, with 12 bases left between them. Germline-derived CDR1 and CDR2 are SQVTM and ANQGSEA. This CDR3 contains 14 residues.

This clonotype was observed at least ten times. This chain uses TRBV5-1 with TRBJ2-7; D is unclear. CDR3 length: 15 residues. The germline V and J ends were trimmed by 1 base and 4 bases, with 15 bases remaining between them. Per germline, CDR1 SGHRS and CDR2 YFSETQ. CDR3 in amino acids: CASSLSVGSTYEQYF. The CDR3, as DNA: TGCGCCAGCAGCTTGTCGGTCGGGTCAACTTACGAGCAGTACTTC.

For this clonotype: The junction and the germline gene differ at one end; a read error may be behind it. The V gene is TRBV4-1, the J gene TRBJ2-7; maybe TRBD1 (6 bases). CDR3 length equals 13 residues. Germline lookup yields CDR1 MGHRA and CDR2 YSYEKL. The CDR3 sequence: CASSPPGGYKQYF. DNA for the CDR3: TGCGCCAGCAGCCCCCCTGGGGGCTACAAGCAGTACTTC.

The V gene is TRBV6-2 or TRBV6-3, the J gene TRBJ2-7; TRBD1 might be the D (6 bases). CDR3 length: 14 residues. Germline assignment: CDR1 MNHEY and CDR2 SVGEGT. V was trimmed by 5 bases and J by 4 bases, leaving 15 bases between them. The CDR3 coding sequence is TGTGCCAGCAGTAGACCGACAGGAATGTACGAGCAGTACTTC. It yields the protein CASSRPTGMYEQYF.

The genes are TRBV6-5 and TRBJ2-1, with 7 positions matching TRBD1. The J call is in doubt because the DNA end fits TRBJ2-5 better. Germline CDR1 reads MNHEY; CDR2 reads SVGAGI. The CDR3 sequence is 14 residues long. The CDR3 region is CASSYGQGEETQYF. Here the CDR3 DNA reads TGTGCCAGCAGTTATGGGCAGGGGGAAGAGACCCAGTACTTC.

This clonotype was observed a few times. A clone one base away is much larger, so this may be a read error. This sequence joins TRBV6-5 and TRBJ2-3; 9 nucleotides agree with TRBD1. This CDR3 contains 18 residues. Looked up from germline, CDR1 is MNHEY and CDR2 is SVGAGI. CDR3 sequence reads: CACSYSTGTGFSTDTQYF. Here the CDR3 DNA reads TGTGCCTGCAGTTACTCAACCGGGACAGGGTTTAGCACAGATACGCAGTATTTT.

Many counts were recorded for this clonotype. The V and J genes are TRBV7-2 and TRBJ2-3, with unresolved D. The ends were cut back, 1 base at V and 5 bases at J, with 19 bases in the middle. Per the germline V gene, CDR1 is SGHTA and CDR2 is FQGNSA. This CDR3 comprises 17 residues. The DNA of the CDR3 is TGTGCCAGCAGCTTAGGATCACTCAATCCCGCACGAGATACGCAGTATTTT. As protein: CASSLGSLNPARDTQYF.

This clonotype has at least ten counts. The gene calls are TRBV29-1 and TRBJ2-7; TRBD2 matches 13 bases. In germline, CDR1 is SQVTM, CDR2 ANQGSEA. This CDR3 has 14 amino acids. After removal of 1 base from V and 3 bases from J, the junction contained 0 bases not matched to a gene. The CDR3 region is CSVEGLAGGYEQYF. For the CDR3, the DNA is TGCAGCGTTGAAGGACTAGCGGGAGGCTACGAGCAGTACTTC.

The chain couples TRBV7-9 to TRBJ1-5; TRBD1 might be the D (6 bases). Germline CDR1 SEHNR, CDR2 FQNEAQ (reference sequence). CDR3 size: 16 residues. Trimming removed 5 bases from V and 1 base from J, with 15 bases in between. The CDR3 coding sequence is TGTGCCAGCAGCAATGCGTTGGGGGCGAGCAATCAGCCCCAGCATTTT. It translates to CASSNALGASNQPQHF.

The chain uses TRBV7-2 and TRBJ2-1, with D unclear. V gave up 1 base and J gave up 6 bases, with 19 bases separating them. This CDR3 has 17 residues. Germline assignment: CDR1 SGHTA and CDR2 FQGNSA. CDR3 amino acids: CASSLELAGYSVNEQFF. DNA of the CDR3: TGTGCCAGCAGCTTAGAATTGGCTGGCTATTCCGTCAATGAGCAGTTCTTC.

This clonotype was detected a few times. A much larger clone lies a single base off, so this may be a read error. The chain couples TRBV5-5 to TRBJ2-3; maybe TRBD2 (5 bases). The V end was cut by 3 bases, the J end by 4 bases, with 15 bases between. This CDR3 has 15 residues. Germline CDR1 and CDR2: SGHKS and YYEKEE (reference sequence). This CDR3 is CASSSPSGSADTQYF. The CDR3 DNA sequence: TGTGCCAGCAGCTCACCCAGCGGAAGCGCAGATACGCAGTATTTT.

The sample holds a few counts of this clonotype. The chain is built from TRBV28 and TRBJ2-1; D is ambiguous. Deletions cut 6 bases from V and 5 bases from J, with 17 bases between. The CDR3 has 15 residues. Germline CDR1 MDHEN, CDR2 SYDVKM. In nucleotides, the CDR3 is TGTGCCAGCAGCCCCTCTTCCATTGGCGACAATGAGCAGTTCTTC. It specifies CASSPSSIGDNEQFF.

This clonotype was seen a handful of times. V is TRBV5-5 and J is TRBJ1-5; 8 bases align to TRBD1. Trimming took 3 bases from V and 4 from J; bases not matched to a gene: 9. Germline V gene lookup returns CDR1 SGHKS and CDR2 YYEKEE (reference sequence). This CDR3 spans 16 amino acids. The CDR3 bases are TGTGCCAGCAGCTCGATAACCGGGACAGGTAATCAGCCCCAGCATTTT. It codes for CASSSITGTGNQPQHF.

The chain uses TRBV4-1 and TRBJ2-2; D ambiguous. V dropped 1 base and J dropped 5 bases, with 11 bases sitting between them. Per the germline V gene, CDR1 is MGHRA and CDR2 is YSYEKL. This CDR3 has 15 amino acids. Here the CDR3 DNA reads TGCGCCAGCAGCCAAGTCCTAAAAGCAACCGGGGAGCTGTTTTTT. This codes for CASSQVLKATGELFF.

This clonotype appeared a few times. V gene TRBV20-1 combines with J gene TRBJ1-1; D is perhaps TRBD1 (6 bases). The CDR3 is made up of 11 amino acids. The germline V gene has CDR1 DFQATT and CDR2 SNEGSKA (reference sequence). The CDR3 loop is CSLNRAGEAFF. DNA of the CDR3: TGCAGCCTTAACAGGGCAGGGGAAGCTTTCTTT.

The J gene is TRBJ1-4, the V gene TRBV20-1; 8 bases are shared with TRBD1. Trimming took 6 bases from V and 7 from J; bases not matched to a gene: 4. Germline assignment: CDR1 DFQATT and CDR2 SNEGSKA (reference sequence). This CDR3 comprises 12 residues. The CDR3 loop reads CSASQGAEKLFF. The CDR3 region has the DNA TGCAGTGCCTCCCAGGGGGCTGAAAAACTGTTTTTT.

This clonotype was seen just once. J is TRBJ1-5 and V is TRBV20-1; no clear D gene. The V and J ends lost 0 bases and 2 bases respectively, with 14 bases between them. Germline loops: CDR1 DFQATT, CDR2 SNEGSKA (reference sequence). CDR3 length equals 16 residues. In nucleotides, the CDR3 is TGCAGTGCTAGAGATTCGAGAGGGCTGGGCAATCAGCCCCAGCATTTT. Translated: CSARDSRGLGNQPQHF.

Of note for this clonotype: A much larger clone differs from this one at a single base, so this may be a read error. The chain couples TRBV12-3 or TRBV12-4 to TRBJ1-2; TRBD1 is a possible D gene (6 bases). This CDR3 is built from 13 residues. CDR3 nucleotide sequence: TGTGCCAGCATGGGTGGGACACTCTATGGCCACACCTTC. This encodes CASMGGTLYGHTF.

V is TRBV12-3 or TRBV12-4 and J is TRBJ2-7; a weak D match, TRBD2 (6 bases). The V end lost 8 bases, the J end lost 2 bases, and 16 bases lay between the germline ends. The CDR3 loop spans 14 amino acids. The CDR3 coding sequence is TGTGCCAGCGGAACAGGAGGGGCGACCTACGAGCAGTACTTC. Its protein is CASGTGGATYEQYF.

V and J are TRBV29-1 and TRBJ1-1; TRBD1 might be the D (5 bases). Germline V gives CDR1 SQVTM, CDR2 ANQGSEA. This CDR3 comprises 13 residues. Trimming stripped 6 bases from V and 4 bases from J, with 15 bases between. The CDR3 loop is CSVARTLSTEAFF. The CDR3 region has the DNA TGCAGCGTGGCGCGGACACTGAGCACTGAAGCTTTCTTT.

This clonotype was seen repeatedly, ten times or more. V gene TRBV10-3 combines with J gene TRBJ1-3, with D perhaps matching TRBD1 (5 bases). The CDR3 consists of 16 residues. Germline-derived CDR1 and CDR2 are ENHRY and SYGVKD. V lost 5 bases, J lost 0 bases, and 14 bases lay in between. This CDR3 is CAISQPTASSGNTIYF. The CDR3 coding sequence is TGTGCCATCAGTCAACCGACAGCCAGCTCTGGAAACACCATATATTTT.

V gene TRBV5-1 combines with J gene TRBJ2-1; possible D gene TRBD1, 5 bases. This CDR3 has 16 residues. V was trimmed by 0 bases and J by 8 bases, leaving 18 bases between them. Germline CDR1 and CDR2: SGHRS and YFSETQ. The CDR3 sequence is CASSLAGRQGPDEQFF. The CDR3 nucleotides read TGCGCCAGCAGCTTGGCCGGAAGGCAGGGTCCGGATGAGCAGTTCTTC.

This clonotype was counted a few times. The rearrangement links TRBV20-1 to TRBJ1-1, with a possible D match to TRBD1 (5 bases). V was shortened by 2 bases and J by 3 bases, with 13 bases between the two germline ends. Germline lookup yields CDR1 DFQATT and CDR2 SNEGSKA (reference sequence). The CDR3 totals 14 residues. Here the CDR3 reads CSARIVRADTEAFF. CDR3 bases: TGCAGTGCTAGAATCGTCAGGGCTGACACTGAAGCTTTCTTT.

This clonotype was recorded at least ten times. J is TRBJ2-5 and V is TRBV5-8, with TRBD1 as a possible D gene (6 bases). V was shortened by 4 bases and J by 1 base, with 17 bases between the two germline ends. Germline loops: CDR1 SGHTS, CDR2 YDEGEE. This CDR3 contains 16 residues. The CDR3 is CASSPGQTKAQETQYF. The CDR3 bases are TGTGCCAGCAGCCCTGGACAGACGAAGGCCCAAGAGACCCAGTACTTC.

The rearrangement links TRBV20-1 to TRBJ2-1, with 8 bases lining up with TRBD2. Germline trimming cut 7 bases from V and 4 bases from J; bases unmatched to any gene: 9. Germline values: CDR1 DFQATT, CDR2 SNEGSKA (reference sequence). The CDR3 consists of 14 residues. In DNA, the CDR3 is TGCAGTGTCCCAAGGACTAGCCCGTACAATGAGCAGTTCTTC. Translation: CSVPRTSPYNEQFF.

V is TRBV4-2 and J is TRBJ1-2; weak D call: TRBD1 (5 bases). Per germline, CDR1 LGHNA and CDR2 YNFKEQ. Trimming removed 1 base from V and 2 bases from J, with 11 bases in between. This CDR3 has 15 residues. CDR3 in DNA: TGTGCCAGCAGCCAAGTTGCCCAGGGCAACTATGGCTACACCTTC. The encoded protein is CASSQVAQGNYGYTF.

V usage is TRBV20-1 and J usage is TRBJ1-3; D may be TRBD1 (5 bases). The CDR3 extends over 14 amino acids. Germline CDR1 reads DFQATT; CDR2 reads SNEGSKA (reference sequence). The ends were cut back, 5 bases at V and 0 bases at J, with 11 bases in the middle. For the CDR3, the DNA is TGCAGTGCTGGACACCTGTACTCTGGAAACACCATATATTTT. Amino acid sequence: CSAGHLYSGNTIYF.

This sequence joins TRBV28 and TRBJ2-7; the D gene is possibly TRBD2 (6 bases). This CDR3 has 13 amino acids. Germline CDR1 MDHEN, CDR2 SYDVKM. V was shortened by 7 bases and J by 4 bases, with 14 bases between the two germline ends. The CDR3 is CASKQGGGYEQYF. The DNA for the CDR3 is TGTGCCAGCAAACAAGGTGGGGGGTACGAGCAGTACTTC. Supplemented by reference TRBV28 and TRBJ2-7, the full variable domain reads DVKVTQSSRYLVKRTGEKVFLECVQDMDHENMFWYRQDPGLGLRLIYFSYDVKMKEKGDIPEGYSVSREKKERFSLILESASTNQTSMYLCASKQGGGYEQYFGPGTRLTVT.

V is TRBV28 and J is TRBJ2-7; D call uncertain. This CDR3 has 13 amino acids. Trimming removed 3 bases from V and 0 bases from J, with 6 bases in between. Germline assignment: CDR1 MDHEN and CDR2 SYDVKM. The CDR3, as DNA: TGTGCCAGCAGTTTGTGGAGCTCCTACGAGCAGTACTTC. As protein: CASSLWSSYEQYF.

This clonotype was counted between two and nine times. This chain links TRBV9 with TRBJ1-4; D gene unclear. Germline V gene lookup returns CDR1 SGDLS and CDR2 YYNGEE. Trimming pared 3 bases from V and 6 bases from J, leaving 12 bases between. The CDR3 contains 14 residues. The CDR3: CASSAGSGYEKLFF. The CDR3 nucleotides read TGTGCCAGCAGCGCCGGATCAGGATATGAAAAACTGTTTTTT.

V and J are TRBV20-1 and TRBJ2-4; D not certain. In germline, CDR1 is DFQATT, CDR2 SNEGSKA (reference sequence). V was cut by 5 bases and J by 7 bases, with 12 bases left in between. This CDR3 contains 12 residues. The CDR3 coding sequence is TGCAGTGCTTTCATGGACCTTAACATTCAGTACTTC. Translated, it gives CSAFMDLNIQYF.